This TCR beta chain came from a study of T cell changes during pregnancy in multiple sclerosis. Method: immunoSEQ multiplex PCR; TCRdb's copy keeps in-frame clones and lacks some. The sample comprises 40,000 to 50,000 clones, 80% to 90% of which are singletons, and over 0.55% rests with the top ten. Sequenced material: CD4+ T cells from peripheral blood mononuclear cells, taken in the first trimester of pregnancy. This TCR came from a female donor with multiple sclerosis, enrolled in a pregnancy study.

CDR3 DNA: TGCGCCAGCAGCTGGGAAGACAGGCCCTATGGCTACACCTTC. It translates to CASSWEDRPYGYTF. The genes are TRBV5-1 and TRBJ1-2; possible D gene TRBD1, 6 bases. CDR3 length equals 14 residues. The V gene lost 3 bases and the J gene lost 4 bases, with 13 bases spanning the gap. CDR1 and CDR2 (germline): SGHRS, YFSETQ.